Below, one T cell receptor beta chain is given with its context. Its target is not known. Documented treatment: oral pan-JAK inhibitor, 5-10 mg twice daily. It was cDNA, reverse transcribed from extracted RNA, that served as the sequencing template. Using immunoSEQ multiplex PCR, the repertoire was profiled, and TCRdb retains in-frame clones only, with some absent. The data hold about 200,000 clones, with roughly 60% observed a single time. This sample was included in a study of CD8+ T cells in alopecia areata. General study findings and limits: Numerous clones, expanded in lesions, remained in scalp and blood during tofacitinib.

The CDR3 is 15 amino acids. V lost 3 bases and J lost 5, with 19 bases in between. In germline, CDR1 is SQVTM, CDR2 ANQGSEA. The chain has TRBV29-1 and TRBJ1-2, with TRBD1 as a possible D gene (5 bases). The receptor was derived from a human donor with alopecia areata. Sequencing was performed on CD4+ T cells sorted from blood, taken at week 24, from a patient treated with tofacitinib. The CDR3: CSVDADTSAGYGYTF. The DNA for the CDR3 is TGCAGCGTTGATGCGGACACCTCCGCCGGGTATGGCTACACCTTC.